The clone carrying this T cell receptor (beta chain) has only one observation. The antigen is unknown. This sample is part of a study of PD-1 blockade in classical Hodgkin lymphoma. Study outcomes and limitations: Excluded were patients who started nivolumab under 1 year after ASCT, a group that had lower diversity.

Every single patient, without exception, relapsed after autologous stem cell transplantation, and brentuximab vedotin exposure varied. Clones were read by immunoSEQ multiplex PCR, and TCRdb kept only the in-frame ones, dropping some. The sample yields approximately 79,000 clones, around 90% seen once. V lost 2 bases, J lost 5 bases, and 13 bases lay in between. Germline V lookup: CDR1 MDHEN, CDR2 SYDVKM. The CDR3 totals 15 residues. Sequenced here: peripheral blood mononuclear cells (PBMCs), sampled before the second cycle of nivolumab. The TCR comes from a human donor with classical Hodgkin lymphoma. V and J are TRBV28 and TRBJ2-4, with D maybe TRBD1 (6 bases). This chain's CDR3 is CASSLRGRGQNIQYF. CDR3 sequence (DNA): TGTGCCAGCAGTTTACGGGGCAGGGGCCAAAACATTCAGTACTTC.